The source of this T cell receptor beta chain is a study of blood T cells in healthy people across ages. Through a sample-barcoded 5' primer and a J-beta primer mix, a second PCR was run for roughly 6 to 12 cycles. Every single cDNA molecule received a tag from a template-switch adaptor with 12 random nucleotides. All samples yielded 3 million or more CDR3-containing paired-end reads. TCRdb independently ran MiXCR on the 5' RACE reads; one entry per CDR3 protein. This sample carries about 1,500,000 distinct CDR3 sequences, roughly 27% of them seen once, and the ten largest clones take approximately 7.7%. Input material: blood. The receptor's source is a woman aged 25 to 39 in good health.

CDR3 in amino acids: CAWTEKGAKSYEQYF. The CDR3 bases are TGTGCCTGGACCGAAAAGGGGGCTAAGTCCTACGAGCAGTACTTC. The rearrangement uses TRBV30 and TRBJ2-7; TRBD1 agrees at 7 bases. This CDR3 contains 15 residues. V lost 4 bases to trimming and J lost 1 base; unmatched junction nucleotides: 10. CDR1 and CDR2 from the germline V gene are GTSNPN and SVGIG (reference sequence).